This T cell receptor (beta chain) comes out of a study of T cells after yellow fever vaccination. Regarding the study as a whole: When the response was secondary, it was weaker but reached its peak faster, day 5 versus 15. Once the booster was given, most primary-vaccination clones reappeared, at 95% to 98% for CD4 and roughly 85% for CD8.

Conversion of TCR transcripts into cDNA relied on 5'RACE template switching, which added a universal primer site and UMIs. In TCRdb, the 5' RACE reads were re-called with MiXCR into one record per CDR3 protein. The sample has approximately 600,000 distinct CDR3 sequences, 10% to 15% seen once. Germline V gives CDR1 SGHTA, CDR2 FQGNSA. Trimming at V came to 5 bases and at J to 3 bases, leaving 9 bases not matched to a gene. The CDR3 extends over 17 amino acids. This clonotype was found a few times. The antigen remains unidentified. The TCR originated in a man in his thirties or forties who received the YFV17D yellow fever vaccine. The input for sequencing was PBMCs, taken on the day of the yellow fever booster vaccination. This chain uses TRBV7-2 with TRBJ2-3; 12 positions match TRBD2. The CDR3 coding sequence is TGTGCCAGCAGCGGGGGACTAGCGGGCCGACTAACAGATACGCAGTATTTT. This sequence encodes CASSGGLAGRLTDTQYF. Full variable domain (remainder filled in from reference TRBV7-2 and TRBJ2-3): GAGVSQSPSNKVTEKGKDVELRCDPISGHTALYWYRQSLGQGLEFLIYFQGNSAPDKSGLPSDRFSAERTGGSVSTLTIQRTQQEDSAVYLCASSGGLAGRLTDTQYFGPGTRLTVL.